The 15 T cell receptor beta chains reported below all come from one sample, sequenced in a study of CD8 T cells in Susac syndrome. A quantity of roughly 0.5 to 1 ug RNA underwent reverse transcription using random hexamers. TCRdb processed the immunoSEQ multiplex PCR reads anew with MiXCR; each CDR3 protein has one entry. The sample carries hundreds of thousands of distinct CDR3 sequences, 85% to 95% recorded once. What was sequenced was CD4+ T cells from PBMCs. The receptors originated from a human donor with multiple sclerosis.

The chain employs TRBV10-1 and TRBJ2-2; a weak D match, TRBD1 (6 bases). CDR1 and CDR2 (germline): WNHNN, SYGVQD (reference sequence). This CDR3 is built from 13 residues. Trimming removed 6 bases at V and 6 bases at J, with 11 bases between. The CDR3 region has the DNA TGCGCCAGCAGGGCCACAGGGCCCGGGGAGCTGTTTTTT. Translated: CASRATGPGELFF.

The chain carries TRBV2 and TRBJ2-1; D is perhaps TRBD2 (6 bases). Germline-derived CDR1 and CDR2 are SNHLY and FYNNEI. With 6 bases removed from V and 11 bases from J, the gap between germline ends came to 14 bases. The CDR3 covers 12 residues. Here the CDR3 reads CASRELGLKQFF. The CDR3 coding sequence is TGTGCCAGCAGAGAACTAGGACTAAAGCAGTTCTTC.

CDR3 amino acids: CSVEVVTGATEAFF. The CDR3 coding sequence is TGCAGCGTTGAGGTTGTGACAGGGGCGACTGAAGCTTTCTTT. The rearrangement uses TRBV29-1 and TRBJ1-1, with 8 bases aligning to TRBD1. The CDR3 covers 14 residues. Trimming cost V 3 bases and J 5 bases; bases outside gene matches: 8. The germline CDR1 and CDR2 sequences are SQVTM and ANQGSEA.

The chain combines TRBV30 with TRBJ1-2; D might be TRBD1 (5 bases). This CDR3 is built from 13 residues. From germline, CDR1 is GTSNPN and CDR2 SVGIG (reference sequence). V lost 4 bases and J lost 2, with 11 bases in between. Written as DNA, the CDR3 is TGTGCCTGGACCATAGACAGCAACTATGGCTACACCTTC. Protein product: CAWTIDSNYGYTF.

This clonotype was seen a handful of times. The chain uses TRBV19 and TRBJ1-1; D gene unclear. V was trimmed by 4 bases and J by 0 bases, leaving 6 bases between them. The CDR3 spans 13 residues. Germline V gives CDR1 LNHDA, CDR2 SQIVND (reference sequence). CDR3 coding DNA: TGTGCCAGTAGTACGGTCATGAACACTGAAGCTTTCTTT. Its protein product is CASSTVMNTEAFF.

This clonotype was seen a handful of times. The CDR3, as DNA: TGTGCCAGCAGACAGGGGATCTCTGGAAACACCATATATTTT. Residues: CASRQGISGNTIYF. The V gene is TRBV5-4, the J gene TRBJ1-3; 7 nucleotides agree with TRBD1. J was trimmed by 0 bases and V by 5 bases; bases with no gene match: 2. The length of the CDR3 is 14 residues. Germline V gene lookup returns CDR1 SGHNT and CDR2 YYREEE (reference sequence).

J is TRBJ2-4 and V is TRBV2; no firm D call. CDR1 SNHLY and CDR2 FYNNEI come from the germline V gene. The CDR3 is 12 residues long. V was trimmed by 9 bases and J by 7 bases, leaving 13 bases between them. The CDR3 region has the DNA TGTGCCAGTTCCTCAACCCGGAACATTCAGTACTTC. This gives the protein CASSSTRNIQYF.

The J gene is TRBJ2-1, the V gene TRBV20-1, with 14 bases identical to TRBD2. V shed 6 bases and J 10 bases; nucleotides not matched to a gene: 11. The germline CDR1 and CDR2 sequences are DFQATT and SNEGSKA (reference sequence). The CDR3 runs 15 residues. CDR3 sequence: CSADGGLAGESEQFF. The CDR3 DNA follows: TGCAGTGCCGATGGGGGACTAGCGGGAGAGTCGGAGCAGTTCTTC.

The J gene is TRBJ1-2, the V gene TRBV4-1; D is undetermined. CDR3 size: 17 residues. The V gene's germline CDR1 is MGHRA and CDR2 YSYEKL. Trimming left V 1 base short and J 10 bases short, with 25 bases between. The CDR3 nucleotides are TGCGCCAGCAGCCAAGCTCTCGTTTTGGGTCCCCCCATGCCCTACACCTTC. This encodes CASSQALVLGPPMPYTF.

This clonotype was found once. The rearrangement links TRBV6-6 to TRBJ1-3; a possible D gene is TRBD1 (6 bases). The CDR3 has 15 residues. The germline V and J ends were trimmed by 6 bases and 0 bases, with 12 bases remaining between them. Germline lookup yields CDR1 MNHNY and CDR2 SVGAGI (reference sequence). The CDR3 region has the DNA TGTGCCAGCAGCCTGGACAGTGCCTCTGGAAACACCATATATTTT. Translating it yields CASSLDSASGNTIYF.

The CDR3 sequence: CASSLGGTGEQYV. The CDR3 DNA follows: TGTGCCAGCAGCTTGGGGGGGACGGGCGAGCAGTACGTC. The chain links TRBV5-4 to TRBJ2-7, with D perhaps TRBD1 or TRBD2 (5 bases each). V was cut by 0 bases and J by 6 bases, with 10 bases left in between. CDR3 length: 13 amino acids. Germline CDR1 SGHNT, CDR2 YYREEE (reference sequence).

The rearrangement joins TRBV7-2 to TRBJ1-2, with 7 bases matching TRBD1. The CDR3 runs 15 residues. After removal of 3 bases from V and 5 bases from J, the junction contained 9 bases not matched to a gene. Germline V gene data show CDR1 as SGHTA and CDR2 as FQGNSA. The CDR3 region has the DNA TGTGCCAGCAGCTTTGGGACGCAGACAGGGTATGGCTACACCTTC. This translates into CASSFGTQTGYGYTF. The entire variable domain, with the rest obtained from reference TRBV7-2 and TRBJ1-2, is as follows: GAGVSQSPSNKVTEKGKDVELRCDPISGHTALYWYRQSLGQGLEFLIYFQGNSAPDKSGLPSDRFSAERTGGSVSTLTIQRTQQEDSAVYLCASSFGTQTGYGYTFGSGTRLTVV.

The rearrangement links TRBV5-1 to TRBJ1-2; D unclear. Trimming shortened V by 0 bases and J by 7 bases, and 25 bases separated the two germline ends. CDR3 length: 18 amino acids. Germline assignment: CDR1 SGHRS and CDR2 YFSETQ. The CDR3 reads CASSLVSFGRSPAAGYTF. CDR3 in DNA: TGCGCCAGCAGCTTGGTGTCGTTTGGACGCAGCCCCGCGGCTGGCTACACCTTC.

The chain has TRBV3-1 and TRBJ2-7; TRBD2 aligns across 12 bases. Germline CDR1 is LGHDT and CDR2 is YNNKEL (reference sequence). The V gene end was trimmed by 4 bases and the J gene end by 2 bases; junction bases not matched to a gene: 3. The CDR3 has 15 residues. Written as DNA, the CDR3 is TGTGCCAGCAGCCCTGGACTAGCGGGAACCTACGAGCAGTACTTC. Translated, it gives CASSPGLAGTYEQYF.

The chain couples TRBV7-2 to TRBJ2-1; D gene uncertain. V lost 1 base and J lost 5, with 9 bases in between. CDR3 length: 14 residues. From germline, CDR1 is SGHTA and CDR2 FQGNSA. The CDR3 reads CASSLVGNHNEQFF. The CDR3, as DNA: TGTGCCAGCAGCTTAGTAGGGAACCACAATGAGCAGTTCTTC.